One and the same sample provided the 6 T cell receptor beta chains below, sequenced in a study of blood T cells in healthy people across ages. Together with a sample-barcoded 5' primer, a J-beta primer mix was included in a second PCR lasting roughly 6 to 12 cycles. TCRdb re-analysed the 5' RACE reads in MiXCR, keeping a single row per CDR3 protein. The sample lists roughly 860,000 distinct CDR3 sequences, around two thirds occurring once. The sample was blood. The receptors derive from a man younger than 45 in good health.

V and J are TRBV29-1 and TRBJ2-1; 14 positions match TRBD2. This CDR3 region has 18 residues. V lost 0 bases and J lost 2; bases outside the gene matches: 6. Looked up from germline, CDR1 is SQVTM and CDR2 is ANQGSEA. CDR3 sequence reads: CSVEEGTSGGITYNEQFF. The CDR3 DNA follows: TGCAGCGTTGAAGAGGGGACTAGCGGGGGTATCACCTACAATGAGCAGTTCTTC.

V is TRBV27 and J is TRBJ1-2; 11 positions match TRBD1. With V trimmed by 3 bases and J by 5 bases, 14 bases remained unmatched. The CDR3 covers 18 residues. Germline V gene lookup returns CDR1 MNHEY and CDR2 SMNVEV (reference sequence). DNA for the CDR3: TGTGCCAGCAGTTTCCTTGTGGCGGACAGGGGGCTGAGGTATGGCTACACCTTC. Protein sequence: CASSFLVADRGLRYGYTF.

This sequence joins TRBV2 and TRBJ2-3; possible D gene TRBD2, 5 bases. The CDR3 covers 15 residues. V gave up 8 bases and J gave up 5 bases, with 20 bases separating them. Germline assignment: CDR1 SNHLY and CDR2 FYNNEI. In nucleotides, the CDR3 is TGTGCCAGCGCGGACTGGACGGAGCAGTTAGATACGCAGTATTTT. Amino acids: CASADWTEQLDTQYF.

This clonotype was observed a few times. This rearrangement joins TRBV20-1 to TRBJ2-3; 8 bases line up with TRBD2. The CDR3 sequence is 16 residues long. Trimming at V came to 1 base and at J to 1 base, leaving 7 bases not matched to a gene. Germline CDR1 is DFQATT and CDR2 is SNEGSKA (reference sequence). As DNA, the CDR3 is TGCAGTGCTAGAGGAAGCAGCGGGGGACGCACAGATACGCAGTATTTT. Translated: CSARGSSGGRTDTQYF.

This chain uses TRBV5-1 with TRBJ1-1, with unresolved D. The germline gives CDR1 SGHRS, CDR2 YFSETQ. The V end lost 0 bases, the J end lost 5 bases, and 11 bases lay between the germline ends. This CDR3 region has 14 residues. CDR3 nucleotide sequence: TGCGCCAGCAGCTTGGCCGGGGAAGCGACTGAAGCTTTCTTT. This sequence encodes CASSLAGEATEAFF.

CDR3 in amino acids: CASSLWSGSAQDRYEQYF. The CDR3 DNA reads as TGTGCCAGCAGCTTATGGAGTGGTTCGGCACAGGACCGCTACGAGCAGTACTTC. This sequence joins TRBV7-9 and TRBJ2-5; the D gene is possibly TRBD1 (5 bases). The J call may be mistaken, given a closer DNA end match to TRBJ2-7. Germline CDR1 SEHNR, CDR2 FQNEAQ (reference sequence). The CDR3 sequence is 18 residues long.